This T cell receptor beta chain is from a study of cytomegalovirus exposure and HLA in healthy donors. Study-level results: TCR beta sequences reportedly predicted most subjects' HLA-A and HLA-B alleles accurately. For presence/absence analyses, sequencing depth was assumed to be roughly uniform across donors. Later genetic work tied a missense DCLRE1C variant to beta-chain V and J trimming.

Concerning this clone: Antigen unknown.

The PCR contained 60 Vbeta and 13 Jbeta primers. Repertoires were generated with immunoSEQ multiplex PCR, while TCRdb's copy carries only in-frame clones and drops some. The repertoire holds around 210,000 clones, with more than 75% as singletons. CDR3 length equals 16 residues. Trimming removed 1 base from V and 5 bases from J, with 17 bases in between. CDR1 and CDR2 (germline): SGHRS, YFSETQ. Sequences were obtained from PBMCs. The gene calls are TRBV5-1 and TRBJ2-3; possibly TRBD2 for D (5 bases). This TCR derives from a girl aged 2-10 years in good health and CMV-seronegative. CDR3 loop: CASSLTRSGIEDTQYF. Here the CDR3 DNA reads TGCGCCAGCAGCTTGACTAGGTCAGGAATCGAAGATACGCAGTATTTT.